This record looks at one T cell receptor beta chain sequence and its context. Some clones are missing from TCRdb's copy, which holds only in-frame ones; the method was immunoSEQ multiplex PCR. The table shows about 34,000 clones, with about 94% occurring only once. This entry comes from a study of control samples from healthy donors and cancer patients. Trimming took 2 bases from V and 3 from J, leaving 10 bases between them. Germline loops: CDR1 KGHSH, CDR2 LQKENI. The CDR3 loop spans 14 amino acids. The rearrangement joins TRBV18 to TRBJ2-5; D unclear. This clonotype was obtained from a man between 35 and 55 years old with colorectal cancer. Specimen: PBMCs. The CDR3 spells CASSPDGAKETQYF. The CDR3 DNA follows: TGTGCCAGCTCACCAGACGGTGCCAAAGAGACCCAGTACTTC. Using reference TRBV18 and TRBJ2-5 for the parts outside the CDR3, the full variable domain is NAGVMQNPRHLVRRRGQEARLRCSPMKGHSHVYWYRQLPEEGLKFMVYLQKENIIDESGMPKERFSAEFPKEGPSILRIQQVVRGDSAAYFCASSPDGAKETQYFGPGTRLLVL.